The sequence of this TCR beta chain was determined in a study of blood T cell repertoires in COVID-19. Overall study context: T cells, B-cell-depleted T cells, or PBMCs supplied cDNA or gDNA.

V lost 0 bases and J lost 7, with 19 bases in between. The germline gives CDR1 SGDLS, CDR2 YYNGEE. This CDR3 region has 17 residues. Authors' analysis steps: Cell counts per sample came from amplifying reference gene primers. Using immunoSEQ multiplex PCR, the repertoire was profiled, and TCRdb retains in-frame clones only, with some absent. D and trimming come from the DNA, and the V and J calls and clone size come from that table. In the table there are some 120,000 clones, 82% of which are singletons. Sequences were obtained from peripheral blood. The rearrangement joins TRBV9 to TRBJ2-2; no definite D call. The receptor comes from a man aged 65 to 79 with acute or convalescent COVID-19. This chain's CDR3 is CASSVGGFRKGHGELFF. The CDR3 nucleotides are TGTGCCAGCAGCGTAGGAGGCTTCCGTAAAGGCCACGGGGAGCTGTTTTTT.